The T cell receptor (beta chain) described here comes from a study of blood T cell repertoires in COVID-19. Study details: T cells, B-cell-depleted T cells, or PBMCs provided the cDNA or gDNA that served as material.

The CDR3 is made up of 14 amino acids. Germline CDR1 and CDR2: SGHKS and YYEKEE (reference sequence). The V gene lost 4 bases and the J gene lost 6 bases, with 13 bases spanning the gap. As processed by the authors: It was from reference gene primer amplification that nucleated cell counts were estimated. Produced via immunoSEQ multiplex PCR; TCRdb's table is partial and in-frame only. V and J calls and clone size are those listed in that table; D and trimming were worked out from the DNA. The sample has about 210,000 clones, 86% seen once. The specimen was peripheral blood. The V call is TRBV5-5, the J call TRBJ1-4, with D uncertain. This TCR came from a woman between 65 and 79 years old with acute or convalescent COVID-19. CDR3: CASSQSGRDEKLFF. CDR3 nucleotide sequence: TGTGCCAGCAGCCAGAGTGGGAGGGATGAAAAACTGTTTTTT.